This T cell receptor beta chain was observed in a study of molecular identifiers for immune sequencing clone quantification. As for the study in general: Replicate RNA from about 19,000 or 110,000 naive CD8 T cells formed five aliquots; four were sequenced.

This clonotype was observed at least ten times. Libraries of naive CD8 cells were prepared from around 20,000 to 1,000,000 sorted cells using 10%, 30% or 50% RNA. Sorted naive CD8 T cells were those defined as CD8+CD4-CCR7+CD45RA+. Preparation of the bulk TCR libraries relied on previously described methods and listed TCR primers. TCRdb ran MiXCR on the PCR reads and lists one entry per CDR3 protein. The profile shows about 63,000 distinct CDR3 sequences, around 20% of them singletons. Trimming pared 3 bases from V and 8 bases from J, leaving 21 bases between. Per the germline V gene, CDR1 is KGHDR and CDR2 is SFDVKD. The CDR3 spans 16 residues.

This chain joins TRBV24-1 and TRBJ1-2, with D possibly being TRBD1 (5 bases). This clonotype originated in a human donor in good health. Some libraries in this study had Jurkat cell RNA spiked in. The sample was naive CD8+ T cells from blood, with Jurkat cell RNA spiked in. Subset denoted: FACS-sorted CD8+CD4-CCR7+CD45RA+ naive T cells. The CDR3 protein is CATSDPDISGKRGYTF. The CDR3 DNA follows: TGTGCCACCAGTGATCCCGACATCTCAGGGAAGCGAGGCTACACCTTC.